The clone carrying this T cell receptor (beta chain) came up a few times. The CDR3 extends over 16 amino acids. Germline V gives CDR1 KGHSY, CDR2 FQNENV. Trimming took 0 bases from V and 2 from J; bases not matched to a gene: 5. This sample was taken from a study of shared clonotypes between healthy human individuals. The assay was immunoSEQ multiplex PCR, and TCRdb's table has in-frame clones only and misses some. Of about 1 million clones listed, roughly 75% are singletons. The J gene is TRBJ2-7, the V gene TRBV16; TRBD1 matches at 9 bases. The receptor's source is a man younger than 35 in good health. Sequencing input: memory CD4+ T cells sorted from blood. Stated subset: CD45RA-negative fraction. The CDR3 nucleotides read TGTGCCAGCAGCCAATCCGTGGGACAGGGTACCTACGAGCAGTACTTC. Its translation is CASSQSVGQGTYEQYF.